This TCR beta chain was documented in a study of T cell changes during pregnancy in multiple sclerosis. The CDR3 has 14 residues. Germline V gives CDR1 SGHNT, CDR2 YENEEA. V gave up 5 bases and J gave up 1 base, with 11 bases separating them. Method: immunoSEQ multiplex PCR; TCRdb's copy keeps in-frame clones and lacks some. The table has fewer than 35,000 clones, nearly 90% seen once. This TCR was recovered from a female donor in good health, enrolled as a control in a pregnancy study. J is TRBJ1-1 and V is TRBV11-3, with D uncertain. The specimen was CD4+ T cells from peripheral blood mononuclear cells, collected in the third trimester of pregnancy. The CDR3 spells CASSPGLSNTEAFF. In DNA form, the CDR3 reads TGTGCCAGCAGCCCCGGACTCTCGAACACTGAAGCTTTCTTT.